This T cell receptor beta chain was sequenced in a study of regulatory T cells in long-lasting Graves disease. Study outcomes and limitations: The study found persistent patients shared more public clonotypes (approximately 2,700) than new patients (around 870).

The time point is: newly diagnosed GD, antithyroid drugs for less than 3 months. From PBMCs, RNA was extracted and then used to make the TCR library. Trimming took 3 bases from V and 7 from J, leaving 19 bases between them. Germline V gene data show CDR1 as DFQATT and CDR2 as SNEGSKA (reference sequence). CDR3 length equals 15 residues. In building TCR beta libraries, iRepertoire HTBI primers were used together with Arm-PCR of CDR3 regions. TCRdb reanalysed the multiplex PCR reads using MiXCR and keeps one entry per CDR3 protein. The profile shows approximately 490,000 distinct CDR3 sequences, roughly 16% of them singletons. Of note for this clonotype: The antigen is not known.

The same data also went into a second study, on T cells in Graves' hyperthyroidism and ophthalmopathy. That work adds: Patients counted as stable if ophthalmopathy did not develop within 18 months. The TCR CDR3 was amplified in a first-round RT-PCR using the HTBI primer set. The majority of expanded thyroid clonotypes above 0.001 also appeared in blood.

The chain uses TRBV20-1 and TRBJ1-5; D is uncertain. The source of this sequence is a man in his forties or fifties with Graves disease. Here the sequenced sample was peripheral blood mononuclear cells (PBMCs), taken at new diagnosis, from a patient treated with antithyroid drugs. Here the CDR3 DNA reads TGCAGTGCTAGTTCCGCATACAAGGACCTCCAGCCCCAGCATTTT. This sequence encodes CSASSAYKDLQPQHF.